Below are 13 T cell receptor beta chains sequenced from a single sample in a study of T cell responses to AZD1222 COVID-19 vaccine. Some clones are missing from TCRdb's copy, which holds only in-frame ones; the method was immunoSEQ multiplex PCR. The sample carries some 120,000 clones, more than 65% recorded once. The sample consisted of peripheral blood, taken 28 days after the second AZD1222 dose. These receptors came from an adult who received the AZD1222 COVID-19 vaccine.

This chain links TRBV20-1 with TRBJ2-1; D not resolved. The CDR3 is made up of 10 amino acids. Germline V lookup: CDR1 DFQATT, CDR2 SNEGSKA (reference sequence). V was cut by 1 base and J by 10 bases, with 5 bases left in between. The CDR3 region has the DNA TGCAGTGCTAGAGTGGGCGAGCAGTTCTTC. Translated: CSARVGEQFF.

The chain is built from TRBV28 and TRBJ2-7; D is unresolved. The germline V gene encodes CDR1 MDHEN and CDR2 SYDVKM. Deletions cut 6 bases from V and 4 bases from J, with 10 bases between. The CDR3 length is 12 residues. The CDR3 nucleotides are TGTGCCAGCAGATTAGGTGAATACGAGCAGTACTTC. This gives the protein CASRLGEYEQYF.

The chain joins TRBV27 to TRBJ2-7, with unresolved D. Germline values: CDR1 MNHEY, CDR2 SMNVEV (reference sequence). Trimming took 5 bases from V and 0 from J, leaving 8 bases between them. This CDR3 is built from 13 residues. CDR3 sequence reads: CASSPNYSYEQYF. The CDR3 region has the DNA TGTGCCAGCAGTCCAAATTACTCCTACGAGCAGTACTTC.

The chain carries TRBV5-5 and TRBJ1-2, with D maybe TRBD1 (5 bases). This CDR3 contains 15 residues. CDR1 is SGHKS and CDR2 is YYEKEE in the germline V gene (reference sequence). The V end lost 4 bases, the J end lost 4 bases, and 17 bases lay between the germline ends. The CDR3 DNA sequence: TGTGCCAGCAGCGGGCAGGGTCGGCATGCCTATGGCTACACCTTC. This codes for CASSGQGRHAYGYTF.

This rearrangement joins TRBV10-3 to TRBJ1-3; 11 bases are a match to TRBD1. Germline V gene lookup returns CDR1 ENHRY and CDR2 SYGVKD. With 4 bases clipped from V and 2 bases from J, the junction kept 4 bases outside the gene matches. The CDR3 length is 16 residues. CDR3 nucleotides: TGTGCCATCAGTGCCCCGGACAGGGGGCCTGGAAACACCATATATTTT. This translates into CAISAPDRGPGNTIYF.

This chain joins TRBV2 and TRBJ1-2; 7 bases are a match to TRBD1. CDR3 length equals 13 residues. Trimming took 1 base from V and 8 from J; bases not matched to a gene: 4. Germline V CDR1 and CDR2: SNHLY, FYNNEI. The CDR3 sequence: CASSEDNRGGYTF. The CDR3, as DNA: TGTGCCAGCAGTGAAGACAACAGGGGAGGCTACACCTTC.

This clone was picked up one time. Other DNA sequences of this sample code for an identical CDR3. The chain joins TRBV18 to TRBJ2-5; 11 bases are a match to TRBD2. V dropped 2 bases and J dropped 4; count of bases not matched to a gene: 3. CDR1 is KGHSH, CDR2 LQKENI, per germline. This CDR3 is built from 15 residues. In nucleotides, the CDR3 is TGTGCCAGCTCACCAGGGACTAGCGGACGAGAGACCCAGTACTTC. Residues: CASSPGTSGRETQYF.

This chain uses TRBV9 with TRBJ1-2; 11 bases fit TRBD1. This CDR3 comprises 16 residues. V was clipped by 4 bases and J by 5 bases; unmatched bases: 10. Germline V gene data show CDR1 as SGDLS and CDR2 as YYNGEE. As DNA, the CDR3 is TGTGCCAGCAGCCCTCACGGGGACAGGGGGAGATATGGCTACACCTTC. Protein product: CASSPHGDRGRYGYTF.

CDR3 region: CASMLDEKLFF. CDR3 DNA sequence: TGTGCCAGCATGTTGGATGAAAAACTGTTTTTT. The chain carries TRBV2 and TRBJ1-4; D ambiguous. The length of the CDR3 is 11 residues. Germline loops: CDR1 SNHLY, CDR2 FYNNEI. V dropped 7 bases and J dropped 6 bases, with 6 bases sitting between them.

This clone was detected only a few times. The V gene is TRBV5-1, the J gene TRBJ1-2; 7 bases align to TRBD1. This CDR3 is 14 amino acids long. Germline CDR1 SGHRS, CDR2 YFSETQ. J gave up 8 bases and V 2 bases, and 9 bases lay outside the gene matches. DNA of the CDR3: TGCGCCAGCAGCTTCCAGGGGGACTCCTGGGGCTACACCTTC. Translated, it gives CASSFQGDSWGYTF.

J is TRBJ1-3 and V is TRBV9, with D tentatively TRBD1 (6 bases). The CDR3 contains 16 residues. Deletions cut 3 bases from V and 0 bases from J, with 13 bases between. Per germline, CDR1 SGDLS and CDR2 YYNGEE. This CDR3 is CASSGDRYSSGNTIYF. The CDR3, as DNA: TGTGCCAGCAGCGGTGACAGGTACAGCTCTGGAAACACCATATATTTT.

The genes are TRBV11-2 and TRBJ1-1, with 7 bases lining up with TRBD1. The V gene's germline CDR1 is SGHAT and CDR2 FQNNGV. V shed 4 bases, J shed 2 bases, and the junction held 10 bases outside the gene matches. CDR3 length equals 16 residues. The CDR3 sequence: CASSYLSRDSNTEAFF. DNA for the CDR3: TGTGCCAGCAGCTACCTGAGCCGGGACAGCAACACTGAAGCTTTCTTT.

The chain links TRBV19 to TRBJ1-5; TRBD1 is a possible D gene (6 bases). Germline V gene lookup returns CDR1 LNHDA and CDR2 SQIVND (reference sequence). The V and J ends lost 7 bases and 4 bases respectively, with 20 bases between them. The CDR3 loop spans 16 amino acids. CDR3 loop: CASTESFTGINQPQHF. CDR3 nucleotide sequence: TGTGCCAGTACTGAATCATTTACAGGGATTAATCAGCCCCAGCATTTT.